This TCR beta chain was obtained from a study of T-cell reconstitution after alpha-beta-depleted transplantation in children. With regard to this clonotype: Its antigen is undetermined.

Preparation of the TCRbeta library involved a method that used unique molecular identifiers. TCRdb recomputed calls from the PCR reads with MiXCR, one row per CDR3 protein. The table records approximately 520,000 distinct CDR3 sequences, about 10% of them present only once. The CDR3 has 14 residues. In germline, CDR1 is KGHSH, CDR2 LQKENI. V shed 3 bases and J shed 5 bases, with 10 bases lying between them. Overall study results and limits: Surviving thymic progenitors and recipient T cells were the source of high TCRbeta diversity at day 60 in some patients. Reportedly, only several hundred clones from non-depleted graft cells drove alpha-beta T-cell counts at about two months.

The sample was PBMCs, mostly from graft donor cells, taken 180 days after TCRalphabeta/CD19-depleted stem cell transplant. The sequence derives from a female patient aged 2-15 years who had a stem cell transplant for aplastic anemia, so the T cells may come from the graft donor. The genes are TRBV18 and TRBJ1-4; no firm D call. In DNA, the CDR3 is TGTGCCAGCTCACCCACAGCCAACAATGAAAAACTGTTTTTT. Translation: CASSPTANNEKLFF.